This T cell receptor (beta chain) is drawn from a study of cytomegalovirus exposure and HLA in healthy donors. Regarding this clone: The antigen is not known.

The data were produced by immunoSEQ multiplex PCR, yet TCRdb's version contains in-frame clones alone and is incomplete. The sample holds about 150,000 clones, approximately 86% seen once. Overall study findings and caveats: Researchers counted roughly 160 TCR beta chains as cytomegalovirus-associated.

The CDR3 covers 14 residues. Germline V gene sequence: CDR1 GTSNPN, CDR2 SVGIG (reference sequence). V dropped 4 bases and J dropped 3 bases, with 13 bases sitting between them. This chain links TRBV30 with TRBJ2-1; D perhaps matches TRBD2 (6 bases). Sequenced material: PBMCs. The TCR originated in a man aged 18 to 30 in good health and CMV-seropositive. In DNA form, the CDR3 reads TGTGCCTGGAATTACGGGAGTAGCTACAATGAGCAGTTCTTC. Its protein product is CAWNYGSSYNEQFF.